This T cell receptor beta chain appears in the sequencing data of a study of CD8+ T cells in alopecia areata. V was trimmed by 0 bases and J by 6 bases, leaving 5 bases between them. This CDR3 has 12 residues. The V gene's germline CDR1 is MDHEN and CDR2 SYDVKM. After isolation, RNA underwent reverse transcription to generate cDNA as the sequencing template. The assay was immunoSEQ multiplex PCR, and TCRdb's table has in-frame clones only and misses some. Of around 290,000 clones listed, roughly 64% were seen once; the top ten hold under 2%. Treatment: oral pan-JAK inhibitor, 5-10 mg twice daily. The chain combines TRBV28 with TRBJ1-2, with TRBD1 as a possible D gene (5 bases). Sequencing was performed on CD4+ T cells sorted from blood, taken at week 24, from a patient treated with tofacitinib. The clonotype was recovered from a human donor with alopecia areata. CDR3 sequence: CASSLWTDGYTF. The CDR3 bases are TGTGCCAGCAGTTTATGGACAGATGGCTACACCTTC.